This T cell receptor (beta chain) was sequenced for a study of shared clonotypes between healthy human individuals. CDR1 and CDR2 (germline): MNHEY, SMNVEV (reference sequence). V was clipped by 1 base and J by 9 bases, with 10 bases between them. This CDR3 comprises 13 residues. A remark on this clone: As yet, its antigen is unknown.

General study findings and limits: Larger estimated richness was generally seen in naive subsets than in memory subsets.

CD45RA+ naive and CD45RA-negative memory subsets were separated from CD4+ cells. Assay: immunoSEQ multiplex PCR; the TCRdb copy retains only in-frame clones and omits some. The sample lists around 2.1 million clones; 90% to 97% were seen once. V is TRBV27 and J is TRBJ1-5; D is unresolved. The sequenced sample was naive CD4+ T cells sorted from blood. Subset in this sample: CD45RA+ positively selected. The TCR was taken from a man younger than 35 in good health. The chain's CDR3 is CASSLYLYGPQHF. CDR3 nucleotides: TGTGCCAGCAGTTTATACCTATATGGGCCCCAGCATTTT.